The clone carrying this T cell receptor beta chain was found once. The antigen is unknown. The CDR3 is made up of 16 amino acids. Germline CDR1 and CDR2: MDHEN and SYDVKM. Trimming took 3 bases from V and 5 from J, leaving 17 bases between them. The data originate from a study of cytomegalovirus exposure and HLA in healthy donors. Study information: Unique TCR beta sequences numbering over 100 million came from 150 million to 200 million T cells in an earlier analysis.

PCR employed 60 Vbeta and 13 Jbeta primers. Using immunoSEQ multiplex PCR, the repertoire was profiled, and TCRdb retains in-frame clones only, with some absent. Of about 140,000 clones listed, about four fifths were seen once; the top ten hold 3% to 3.5%. Study results and limitations: TRBV6-2, TRBV6-3 and other indistinguishable V segments were excluded. The study labeled 150 to 200 TCR beta chains cytomegalovirus-associated.

The sample was PBMCs. The rearrangement uses TRBV28 and TRBJ1-5; D is possibly TRBD1 (6 bases). The source is a female donor in good health and CMV-seronegative. The CDR3 loop is CASSFRGGGLYQPQHF. As DNA, the CDR3 is TGTGCCAGCAGTTTTAGGGGAGGGGGATTGTATCAGCCCCAGCATTTT.